The clone carrying this T cell receptor beta chain was counted a few times. The CDR3 is 13 amino acids. V lost 5 bases, J lost 7 bases, and 9 bases lay in between. Germline CDR1 MNHEY, CDR2 SVGAGI. This record belongs to a study of cytotoxic CD8 clonotypes in ibrutinib-treated CLL. Across the study: Patients attained 24 partial and 2 complete responses; at median about 74 months, about 15 remained remitted while around twelve progressed. Specimens for response were gathered following a median roughly twelve months of therapy, spanning 6 to 36.

The assay was immunoSEQ multiplex PCR, and TCRdb's table has in-frame clones only and misses some. Of tens of thousands of clones in the sample, 69% were seen once. The V and J genes are TRBV6-5 and TRBJ1-6, with D unresolved. This TCR came from a human donor with chronic lymphocytic leukemia. Sequenced here: PBMCs, sampled after 12 months of ibrutinib treatment. The CDR3, as DNA: TGTGCCAGCAGTCCGGTCAAGAATTCACCCCTCCACTTT. Translated: CASSPVKNSPLHF.